The present entry profiles one T cell receptor beta chain with its context. The sample originates from a study of OX40 agonist ivuxolimab in advanced cancers. Some clones are missing from TCRdb's copy, which holds only in-frame ones; the method was immunoSEQ multiplex PCR. The sample lists roughly 30,000 clones, 74% seen once, with around 12% in the top ten. The ends lost 4 bases at V and 11 bases at J; junction bases unmatched: 19. CDR1 and CDR2 from the germline V gene are GTSNPN and SVGIG (reference sequence). This CDR3 contains 15 residues. The sequence came from an adult with an advanced solid tumor such as melanoma, head and neck, liver or kidney cancer. The rearrangement links TRBV30 to TRBJ1-2, with TRBD1 identical over 7 bases. Sequenced here: CD4+ or CD8+ T cells sorted from blood, sampled in a trial of the OX40 agonist ivuxolimab. The CDR3 DNA reads TGTGCCTGGAAACACCCGACCGGACAGGTCGGTGGGTACACCTTC. This encodes CAWKHPTGQVGGYTF.